The source of this TCR beta chain is a study of monozygotic twins with inflammatory bowel disease. The CDR3 covers 16 residues. The V gene's germline CDR1 is SGHRS and CDR2 YFSETQ. Each TCR library consumed about 3,800 ng of total RNA. TCRdb reprocessed the 5' RACE reads, keeping one entry per CDR3 protein, no DNA. Listed are under 150,000 distinct CDR3 sequences; 2.4% falls within the top ten. Source material: blood. The TCR was taken from a human donor with ulcerative colitis or Crohn's disease, or a healthy co-twin of an affected twin (not recorded which). The V gene is TRBV5-1, the J gene TRBJ1-1. This chain's CDR3 is CASSLEMGVRSTEAFF.